This paragraph reports one T cell receptor (beta chain). The CDR3 is 13 residues long. Germline loops: CDR1 MDHEN, CDR2 SYDVKM. V shed 5 bases and J shed 3 bases, with 10 bases lying between them. The assay was immunoSEQ multiplex PCR, and TCRdb's table has in-frame clones only and misses some. In the table there are over 100,000 clones, 85% to 90% of which are singletons. The data belong to a study of blood T cell repertoires in COVID-19. Study information: The samples span acute and convalescent COVID-19 from the United States, Italy and Spain.

The specimen sequenced was peripheral blood. This TCR was sampled from a human donor with acute or convalescent COVID-19. The donor label of this sample is uncertain. The genes are TRBV28 and TRBJ1-2; D remains unclear. The CDR3 protein is CASSTQIDYGYTF. The DNA for the CDR3 is TGTGCCAGCAGTACACAGATCGACTATGGCTACACCTTC.